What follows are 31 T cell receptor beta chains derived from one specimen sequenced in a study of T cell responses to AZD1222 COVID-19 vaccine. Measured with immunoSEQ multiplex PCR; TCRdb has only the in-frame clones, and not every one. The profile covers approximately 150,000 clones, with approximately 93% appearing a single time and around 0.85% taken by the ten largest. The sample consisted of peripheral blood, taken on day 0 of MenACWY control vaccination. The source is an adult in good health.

CDR3 bases: TGTGCCAGCAGCTTCGCCGCGAACAATGAGCAGTTCTTC. It codes for CASSFAANNEQFF. The V and J genes are TRBV7-3 and TRBJ2-1; D remains unclear. The CDR3 has 13 residues. The germline CDR1 and CDR2 sequences are SGHTA and FQGTGA. V lost 3 bases and J 5 bases, leaving 8 bases between the germline ends. Combining the CDR3 with reference TRBV7-3 and TRBJ2-1 gives the whole variable domain GAGVSQTPSNKVTEKGKYVELRCDPISGHTALYWYRQSLGQGPEFLIYFQGTGAADDSGLPNDRFFAVRPEGSVSTLKIQRTERGDSAVYLCASSFAANNEQFFGPGTRLTVL.

This CDR3 reads CAWSPKVSREQYF. CDR3 DNA sequence: TGTGCCTGGAGCCCCAAGGTATCTCGCGAGCAGTACTTC. The chain joins TRBV30 to TRBJ2-7; no reliable D call. V was cut by 3 bases and J by 6 bases, with 15 bases left in between. The CDR3 runs to 13 residues. Germline V gives CDR1 GTSNPN, CDR2 SVGIG (reference sequence).

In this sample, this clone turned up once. CDR3 sequence (DNA): TGTGCCAGCCGACCCCGGGCTAGCGGGACCCCCTACAATGAGCAGTTCTTC. As protein: CASRPRASGTPYNEQFF. The chain is built from TRBV27 and TRBJ2-1; 9 nucleotides align to TRBD2. Germline lookup yields CDR1 MNHEY and CDR2 SMNVEV (reference sequence). This CDR3 contains 17 residues. Trimming took 8 bases from V and 2 from J; bases not matched to a gene: 13.

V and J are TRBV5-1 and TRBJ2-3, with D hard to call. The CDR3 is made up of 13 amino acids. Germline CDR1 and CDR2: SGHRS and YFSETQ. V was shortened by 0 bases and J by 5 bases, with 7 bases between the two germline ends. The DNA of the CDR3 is TGCGCCAGCAGCTTGGGGGAATTAGATACGCAGTATTTT. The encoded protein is CASSLGELDTQYF.

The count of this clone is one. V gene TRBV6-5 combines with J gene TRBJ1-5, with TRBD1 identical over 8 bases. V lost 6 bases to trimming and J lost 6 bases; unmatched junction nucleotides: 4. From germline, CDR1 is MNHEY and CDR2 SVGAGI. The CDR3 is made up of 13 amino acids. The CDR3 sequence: CASRSTGAQPQHF. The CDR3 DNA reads TGTGCCAGCAGATCGACAGGGGCTCAGCCCCAGCATTTT.

CDR3 nucleotide sequence: TGTGCCAGCAGCGTAGCTGATAATTCACCCCTCCACTTT. It is translated as CASSVADNSPLHF. V is TRBV9 and J is TRBJ1-6; D gene uncertain. V lost 0 bases and J 5 bases, leaving 3 bases between the germline ends. The CDR3 loop spans 13 amino acids. Germline loops: CDR1 SGDLS, CDR2 YYNGEE.

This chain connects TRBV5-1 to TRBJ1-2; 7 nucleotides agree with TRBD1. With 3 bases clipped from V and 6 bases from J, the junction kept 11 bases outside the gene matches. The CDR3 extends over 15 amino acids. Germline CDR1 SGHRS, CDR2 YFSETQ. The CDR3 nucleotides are TGCGCCAGCAGCTCTCAACAGGGGAGTCTCGATGGCTACACCTTC. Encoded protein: CASSSQQGSLDGYTF. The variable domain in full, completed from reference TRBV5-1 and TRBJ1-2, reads KAGVTQTPRYLIKTRGQQVTLSCSPISGHRSVSWYQQTPGQGLQFLFEYFSETQRNKGNFPGRFSGRQFSNSRSEMNVSTLELGDSALYLCASSSQQGSLDGYTFGSGTRLTVV.

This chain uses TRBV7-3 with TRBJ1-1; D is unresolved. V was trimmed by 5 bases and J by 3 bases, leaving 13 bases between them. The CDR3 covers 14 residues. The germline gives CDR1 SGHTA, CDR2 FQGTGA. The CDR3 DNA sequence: TGTGCCAGCAGCGAACGGACTGGGTACACTGAAGCTTTCTTT. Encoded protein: CASSERTGYTEAFF.

The CDR3 bases are TGTGCCAGCAGCCCCCGGGACAGGGTTACCGGGGAGCTGTTTTTT. Amino acid sequence: CASSPRDRVTGELFF. The V gene is TRBV9, the J gene TRBJ2-2; 9 bases align to TRBD1. Trimming cost V 4 bases and J 5 bases; bases outside gene matches: 6. Germline loops: CDR1 SGDLS, CDR2 YYNGEE. The CDR3 has 15 residues. Complete variable domain (other parts from reference TRBV9 and TRBJ2-2): DSGVTQTPKHLITATGQRVTLRCSPRSGDLSVYWYQQSLDQGLQFLIQYYNGEERAKGNILERFSAQQFPDLHSELNLSSLELGDSALYFCASSPRDRVTGELFFGEGSRLTVL.

The CDR3 DNA sequence: TGTGCCAGCAGCCTCGGTGGGGGCGGGAGGGAGCAGTACTTC. It encodes CASSLGGGGREQYF. The chain joins TRBV7-9 to TRBJ2-7; TRBD2 matches 8 bases. The CDR3 extends over 14 amino acids. Per the germline V gene, CDR1 is SEHNR and CDR2 is FQNEAQ (reference sequence). V was pared by 5 bases and J by 7 bases, with 10 bases of the junction left unmatched.

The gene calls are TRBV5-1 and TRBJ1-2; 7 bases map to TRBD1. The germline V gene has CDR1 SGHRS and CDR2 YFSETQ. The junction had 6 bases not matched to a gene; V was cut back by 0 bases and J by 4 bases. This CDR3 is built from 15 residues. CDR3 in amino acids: CASSLALTGFYGYTF. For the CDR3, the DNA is TGCGCCAGCAGCTTGGCGTTGACAGGGTTCTATGGCTACACCTTC. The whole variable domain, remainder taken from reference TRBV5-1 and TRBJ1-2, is KAGVTQTPRYLIKTRGQQVTLSCSPISGHRSVSWYQQTPGQGLQFLFEYFSETQRNKGNFPGRFSGRQFSNSRSEMNVSTLELGDSALYLCASSLALTGFYGYTFGSGTRLTVV.

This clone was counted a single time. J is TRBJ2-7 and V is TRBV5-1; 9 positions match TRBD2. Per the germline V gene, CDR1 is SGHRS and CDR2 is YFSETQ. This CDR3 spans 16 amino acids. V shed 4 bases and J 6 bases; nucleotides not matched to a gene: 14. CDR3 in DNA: TGCGCCAGCAGCGGCACCTCGGGACTAGCTTCGGTCGAGCAGTACTTC. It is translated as CASSGTSGLASVEQYF.

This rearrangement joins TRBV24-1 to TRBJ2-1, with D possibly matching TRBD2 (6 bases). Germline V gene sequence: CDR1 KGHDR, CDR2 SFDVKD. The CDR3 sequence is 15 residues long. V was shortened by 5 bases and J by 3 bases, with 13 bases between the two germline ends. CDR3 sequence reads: CATSVGGDLYNEQFF. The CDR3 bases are TGTGCCACCAGTGTAGGAGGGGACCTCTACAATGAGCAGTTCTTC.

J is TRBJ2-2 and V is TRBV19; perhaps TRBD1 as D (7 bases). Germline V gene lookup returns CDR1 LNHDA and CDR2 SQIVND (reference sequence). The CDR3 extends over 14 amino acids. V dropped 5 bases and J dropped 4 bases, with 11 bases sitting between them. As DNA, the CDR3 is TGTGCCAGTAGTCCGCGGGACAGCACCGGGGAGCTGTTTTTT. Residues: CASSPRDSTGELFF.

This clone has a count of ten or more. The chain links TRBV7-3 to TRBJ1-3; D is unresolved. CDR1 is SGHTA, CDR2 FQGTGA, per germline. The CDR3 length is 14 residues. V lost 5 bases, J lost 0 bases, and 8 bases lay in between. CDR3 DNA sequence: TGTGCCAGCAGCCGACAAGGCTCTGGAAACACCATATATTTT. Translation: CASSRQGSGNTIYF.

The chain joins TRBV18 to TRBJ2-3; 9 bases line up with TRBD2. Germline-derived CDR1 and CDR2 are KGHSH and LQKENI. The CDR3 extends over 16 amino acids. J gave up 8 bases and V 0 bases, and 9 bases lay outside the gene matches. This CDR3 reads CASSPPRREGRGTQYF. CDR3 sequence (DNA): TGTGCCAGCTCACCACCTCGGCGGGAGGGGCGAGGTACGCAGTATTTT.

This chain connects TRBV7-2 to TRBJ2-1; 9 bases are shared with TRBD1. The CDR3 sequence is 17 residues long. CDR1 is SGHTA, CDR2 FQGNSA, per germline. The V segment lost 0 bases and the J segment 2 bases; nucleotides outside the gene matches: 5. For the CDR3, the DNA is TGTGCCAGCAGCTTAGCGCTGGGACAGGGCCCCTACAATGAGCAGTTCTTC. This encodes CASSLALGQGPYNEQFF.

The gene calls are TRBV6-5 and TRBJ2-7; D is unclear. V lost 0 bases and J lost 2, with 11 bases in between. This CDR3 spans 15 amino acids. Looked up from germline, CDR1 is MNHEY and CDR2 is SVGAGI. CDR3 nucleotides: TGTGCCAGCAGTTACTCGACCCCCGGGCCCTACGAGCAGTACTTC. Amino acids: CASSYSTPGPYEQYF.

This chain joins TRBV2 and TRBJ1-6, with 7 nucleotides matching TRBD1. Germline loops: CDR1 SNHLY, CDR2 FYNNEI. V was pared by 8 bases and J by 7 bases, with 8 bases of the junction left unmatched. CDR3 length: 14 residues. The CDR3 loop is CASGWGQINSPLHF. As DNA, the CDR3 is TGTGCCAGCGGCTGGGGACAGATCAATTCACCCCTCCACTTT.

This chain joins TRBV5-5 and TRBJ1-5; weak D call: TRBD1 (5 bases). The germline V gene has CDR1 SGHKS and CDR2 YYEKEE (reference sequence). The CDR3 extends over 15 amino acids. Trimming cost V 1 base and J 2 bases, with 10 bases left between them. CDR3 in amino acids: CASSLPGGGNQPQHF. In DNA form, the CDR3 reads TGTGCCAGCAGCTTGCCCGGGGGTGGCAATCAGCCCCAGCATTTT.

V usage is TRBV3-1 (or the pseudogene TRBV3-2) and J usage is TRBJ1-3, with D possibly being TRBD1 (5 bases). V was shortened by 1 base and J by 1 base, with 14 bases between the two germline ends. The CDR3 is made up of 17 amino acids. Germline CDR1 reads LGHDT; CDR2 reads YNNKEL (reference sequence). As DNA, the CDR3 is TGTGCCAGCAGCCAAGGAACTGGGGGGTATTCTGGAAACACCATATATTTT. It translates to CASSQGTGGYSGNTIYF.

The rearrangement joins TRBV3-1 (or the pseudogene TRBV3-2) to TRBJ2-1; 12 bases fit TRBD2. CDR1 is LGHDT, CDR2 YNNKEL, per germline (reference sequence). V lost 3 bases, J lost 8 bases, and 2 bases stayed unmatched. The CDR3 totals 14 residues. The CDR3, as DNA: TGTGCCAGCAGCCAGGGACTAGCGGGCGATGAGCAGTTCTTC. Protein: CASSQGLAGDEQFF.

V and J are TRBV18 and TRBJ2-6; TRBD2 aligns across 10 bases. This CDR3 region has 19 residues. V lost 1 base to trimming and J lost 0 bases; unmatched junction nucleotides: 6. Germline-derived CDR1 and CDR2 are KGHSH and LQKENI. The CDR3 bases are TGTGCCAGCTCACCACTTAGCGGGGGGCCAAGCTCTGGGGCCAACGTCCTGACTTTC. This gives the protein CASSPLSGGPSSGANVLTF.

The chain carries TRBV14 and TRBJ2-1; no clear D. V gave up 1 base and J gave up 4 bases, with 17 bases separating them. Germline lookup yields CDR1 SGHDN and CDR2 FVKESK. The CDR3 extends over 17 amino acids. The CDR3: CASSQGQPVILYNEQFF. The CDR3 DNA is TGTGCCAGCAGCCAAGGTCAGCCGGTGATTTTATACAATGAGCAGTTCTTC. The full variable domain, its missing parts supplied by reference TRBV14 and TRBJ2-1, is EAGVTQFPSHSVIEKGQTVTLRCDPISGHDNLYWYRRVMGKEIKFLLHFVKESKQDESGMPNNRFLAERTGGTYSTLKVQPAELEDSGVYFCASSQGQPVILYNEQFFGPGTRLTVL.

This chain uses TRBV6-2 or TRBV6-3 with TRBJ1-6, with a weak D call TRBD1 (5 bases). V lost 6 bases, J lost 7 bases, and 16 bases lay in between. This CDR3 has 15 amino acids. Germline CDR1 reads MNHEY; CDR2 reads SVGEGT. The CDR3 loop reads CASSFVGDVNSPLHF. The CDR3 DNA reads TGTGCCAGCAGCTTCGTTGGGGACGTCAATTCACCCCTCCACTTT.

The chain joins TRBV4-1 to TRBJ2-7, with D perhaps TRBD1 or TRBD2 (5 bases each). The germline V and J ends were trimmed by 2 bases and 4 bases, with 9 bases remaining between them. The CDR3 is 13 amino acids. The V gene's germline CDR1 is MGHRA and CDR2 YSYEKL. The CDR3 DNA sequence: TGCGCCAGCAGCCAATTTGAGGGGTACGAGCAGTACTTC. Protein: CASSQFEGYEQYF.

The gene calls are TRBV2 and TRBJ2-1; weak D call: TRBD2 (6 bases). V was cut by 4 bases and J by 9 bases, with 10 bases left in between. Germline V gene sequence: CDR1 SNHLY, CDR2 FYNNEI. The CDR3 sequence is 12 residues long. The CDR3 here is CASSGDSGEQFF. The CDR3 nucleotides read TGTGCCAGCAGTGGGGACTCGGGTGAGCAGTTCTTC.

This CDR3 is CASSQDGLEDQPQHF. The CDR3 DNA follows: TGTGCCAGCAGCCAAGACGGGCTTGAGGATCAGCCCCAGCATTTT. This chain uses TRBV4-2 with TRBJ1-5, with D uncertain. This CDR3 spans 15 amino acids. The V gene lost 0 bases and the J gene lost 5 bases, with 11 bases spanning the gap. Looked up from germline, CDR1 is LGHNA and CDR2 is YNFKEQ.

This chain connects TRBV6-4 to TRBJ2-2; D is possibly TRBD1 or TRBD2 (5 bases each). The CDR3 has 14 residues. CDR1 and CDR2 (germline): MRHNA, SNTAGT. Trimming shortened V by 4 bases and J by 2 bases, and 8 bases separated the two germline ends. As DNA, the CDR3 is TGTGCCAGCAGTGGTGGGGACAACACCGGGGAGCTGTTTTTT. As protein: CASSGGDNTGELFF.

The DNA for the CDR3 is TGTGCCAGCATCACCCGGGCAGAAGCTTTCTTT. Amino acid sequence: CASITRAEAFF. The gene calls are TRBV6-5 and TRBJ1-1; no clear D gene. There are 11 residues in the CDR3. CDR1 MNHEY and CDR2 SVGAGI come from the germline V gene. V lost 7 bases and J lost 8, with 11 bases in between.

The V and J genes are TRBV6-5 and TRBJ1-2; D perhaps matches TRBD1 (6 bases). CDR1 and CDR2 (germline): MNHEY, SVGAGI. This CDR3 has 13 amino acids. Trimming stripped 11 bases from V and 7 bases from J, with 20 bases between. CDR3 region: CASRGGGSAGYTF. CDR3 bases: TGTGCCTCCAGGGGAGGAGGGAGTGCTGGCTACACCTTC.